This T cell receptor (beta chain) is drawn from a study of T cells in Graves' hyperthyroidism and ophthalmopathy. Germline assignment: CDR1 MNHEY and CDR2 SVGAGI. The CDR3 spans 16 residues. V dropped 2 bases and J dropped 2; count of bases not matched to a gene: 9. This clonotype was detected ten times or more. Using RNA transcripts as the source, TCR beta CDR3 regions were amplified. The HTBI primer set served for first-round RT-PCR of the TCR CDR3. TCRdb reanalysed the multiplex PCR reads using MiXCR and keeps one entry per CDR3 protein. Among around 610,000 distinct CDR3 sequences listed, roughly 14% were seen once. The study included ophthalmopathy patients with Clinical Activity Score at least 3, NOSPECS grade at least 4 and duration under 3 months. Together with thyroid ultrasound, orbital computed tomography, serum thyroxine and TRAb, clinical symptoms were used for diagnoses. Out of 10 ml of fresh peripheral blood came the PBMCs.

The sample comprised blood. The receptor was derived from a woman between 40 and 55 years old with Graves' ophthalmopathy. J is TRBJ2-7 and V is TRBV6-5; 7 positions agree with TRBD2. CDR3 in DNA: TGTGCCAGCAGTTACCAGCGGGGAGCTAGCCCCTACGAGCAGTACTTC. Protein sequence: CASSYQRGASPYEQYF.